This T cell receptor (beta chain) derives from a study of blood T cell repertoires in COVID-19. Study in general: Samples taken during acute and convalescent COVID-19 were collected in the United States, Italy and Spain. PBMCs, B-cell-depleted T cells, or T cells provided the cDNA or gDNA that made up the material.

In the original processing: Reference gene primer amplification gave estimated nucleated cell counts. The data were produced by immunoSEQ multiplex PCR, yet TCRdb's version contains in-frame clones alone and is incomplete. The V and J calls and the clone size are those of that table, but D and trimming were determined from the DNA. The table includes about 240,000 clones, 82% detected once. The germline V gene has CDR1 LNHDA and CDR2 SQIVND (reference sequence). This CDR3 has 12 amino acids. Trimming left V 4 bases short and J 8 bases short, with 11 bases between. This receptor was obtained from a woman in her fifties or sixties with active or convalescent COVID-19. This rearrangement joins TRBV19 to TRBJ1-2; D remains unclear. Sequencing was carried out using peripheral blood. CDR3 nucleotides: TGTGCCAGTAGTAGGTCGGGAGAGGGCTACACCTTC. Its protein product is CASSRSGEGYTF.